This T cell receptor (beta chain) was recorded in a study of tumor-infiltrating lymphocytes in primary liver carcinoma. This clonotype has a handful of counts. From unsorted bulk tissue weighing roughly 18-30 mg, DNA and RNA were co-extracted. cDNA specific to TCR beta was made from 500 ng of total RNA, with a constant-region primer employed for priming. Each TCR beta library was derived from three nested multiplex PCR rounds that employed slightly modified ARM-PCR. The first two PCR rounds used TRBV1-TRBV30 primers with a Cbeta primer, 9 to 11 cycles each. TCRdb called the multiplex PCR reads again in MiXCR, with one record for every CDR3 protein. The sample carries about 84,000 distinct CDR3 sequences, 72% recorded once. The V segment lost 4 bases and the J segment 0 bases; nucleotides outside the gene matches: 6. Germline CDR1 and CDR2: SEHNR and FQNEAQ (reference sequence). This CDR3 has 17 residues.

The sample was liver tumor tissue from sampling region 1. The sample's subset: tumor region T1, superior pole. The chain carries TRBV7-9 and TRBJ2-1, with 10 nucleotides matching TRBD2. The TCR comes from a man in his forties with primary liver carcinoma and hepatitis B virus infection. The CDR3 DNA is TGTGCCAGCAGCTATTCGGCTAGCGGGAGCTCCTACAATGAGCAGTTCTTC. It specifies CASSYSASGSSYNEQFF. Based on the CDR3 plus reference TRBV7-9 and TRBJ2-1, the full variable domain is DTGVSQNPRHKITKRGQNVTFRCDPISEHNRLYWYRQTLGQGPEFLTYFQNEAQLEKSRLLSDRFSAERPKGSFSTLEIQRTEQGDSAMYLCASSYSASGSSYNEQFFGPGTRLTVL.